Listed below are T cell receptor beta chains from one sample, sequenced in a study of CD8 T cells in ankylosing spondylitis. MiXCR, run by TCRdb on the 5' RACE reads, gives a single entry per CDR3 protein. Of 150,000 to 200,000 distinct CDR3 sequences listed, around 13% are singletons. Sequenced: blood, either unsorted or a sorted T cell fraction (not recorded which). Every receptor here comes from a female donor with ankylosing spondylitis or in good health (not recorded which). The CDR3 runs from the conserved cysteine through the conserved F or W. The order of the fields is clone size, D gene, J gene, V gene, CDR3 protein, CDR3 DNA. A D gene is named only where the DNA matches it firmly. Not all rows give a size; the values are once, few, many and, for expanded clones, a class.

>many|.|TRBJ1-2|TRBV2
CASSPISENYGYTF
TGTGCCAGCAGTCCTATCAGTGAAAACTATGGCTACACCTTC
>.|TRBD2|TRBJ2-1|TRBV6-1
CASIFPSGRAENEQFF
TGTGCCAGCATCTTCCCTAGCGGGAGGGCCGAGAATGAGCAGTTCTTC
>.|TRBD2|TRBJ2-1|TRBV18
CASSPSTSGSDEQFF
TGTGCCAGCTCACCATCCACTAGCGGGAGCGATGAGCAGTTCTTC
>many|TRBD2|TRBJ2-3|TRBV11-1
CASSLTGGLTDTQYF
TGTGCCAGCAGCTTAACGGGAGGCCTCACAGATACGCAGTATTTT
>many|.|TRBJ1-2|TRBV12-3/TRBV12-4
CASSPTEYYGYTF
TGTGCCAGCAGCCCCACAGAGTACTATGGCTACACCTTC
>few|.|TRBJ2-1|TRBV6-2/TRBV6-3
CASSYEVGDLLNEQFF
TGTGCCAGCAGTTACGAGGTCGGGGACTTACTAAATGAGCAGTTCTTC
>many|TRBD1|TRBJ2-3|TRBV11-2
CASSLGDRGTDTQYF
TGTGCCAGCAGCTTAGGGGACAGGGGCACAGATACGCAGTATTTT
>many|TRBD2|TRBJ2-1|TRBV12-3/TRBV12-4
CASTRTSGRGGNEQFF
TGTGCCAGCACCAGGACTAGCGGGAGGGGGGGAAATGAGCAGTTCTTC
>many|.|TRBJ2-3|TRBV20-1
CSARPSTDTQYF
TGCAGTGCTAGACCCAGCACAGATACGCAGTATTTT
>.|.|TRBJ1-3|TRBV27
CASSPWVGRGSGNTIYF
TGTGCCAGCAGTCCCTGGGTCGGTCGGGGCTCTGGAAACACCATATATTTT
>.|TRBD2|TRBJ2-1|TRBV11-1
CASSLGTSGRTDEQFF
TGTGCCAGCAGCTTAGGGACTAGCGGGAGAACCGATGAGCAGTTCTTC
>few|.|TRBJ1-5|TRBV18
CASSPGGTSNQPQHF
TGTGCCAGCTCACCAGGGGGTACGAGCAATCAGCCCCAGCATTTT
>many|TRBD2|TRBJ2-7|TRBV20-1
CSARPTSGSFDEQYF
TGCAGTGCTAGACCCACTAGCGGGAGCTTCGACGAGCAGTACTTC
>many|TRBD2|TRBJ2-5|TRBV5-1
CASSLGRGGQETQYF
TGCGCCAGCAGCTTGGGACGGGGGGGTCAAGAGACCCAGTACTTC
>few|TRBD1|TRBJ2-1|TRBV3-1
CASSQGTGIRSGNEQFF
TGTGCCAGCAGCCAAGGGACAGGCATCCGATCGGGGAATGAGCAGTTCTTC
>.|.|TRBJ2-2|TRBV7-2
CASSFRLAGELFF
TGTGCCAGCAGCTTCCGGTTGGCCGGGGAGCTGTTTTTT
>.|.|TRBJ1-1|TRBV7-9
CASSLFQGDTEAFF
TGTGCCAGCAGCTTGTTCCAGGGTGACACTGAAGCTTTCTTT
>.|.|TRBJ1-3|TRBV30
CAWKGTRGWSGNTIYF
TGTGCCTGGAAAGGGACACGGGGATGGTCTGGAAACACCATATATTTT
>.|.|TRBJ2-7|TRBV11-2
CASSLSQGQPHF
TGTGCCAGCAGCTTAAGCCAGGGGCAGCCGCATTTC
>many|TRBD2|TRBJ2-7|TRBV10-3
CAISLAGGQTRDEQYF
TGTGCCATCAGTCTAGCGGGAGGGCAGACAAGGGACGAGCAGTACTTC
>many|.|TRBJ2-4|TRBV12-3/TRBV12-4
CASALSDKNIQYF
TGTGCCAGCGCGCTCAGTGACAAAAACATTCAGTACTTC
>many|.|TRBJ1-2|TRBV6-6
CASSYAQAGYTF
TGTGCCAGCAGTTACGCGCAGGCCGGCTACACCTTC
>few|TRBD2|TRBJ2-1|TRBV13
CASSSQARTSGRVFFNEQFF
TGTGCCAGCAGCTCCCAAGCGCGGACTAGCGGGAGGGTTTTTTTCAATGAGCAGTTCTTC
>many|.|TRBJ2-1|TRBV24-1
CATSAITDSRGEQFF
TGTGCCACCAGTGCAATTACTGACAGCCGGGGTGAGCAGTTCTTC
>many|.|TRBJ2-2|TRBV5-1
CASSFEGVSGELFF
TGCGCCAGCAGTTTCGAGGGAGTTTCGGGGGAGCTGTTTTTT
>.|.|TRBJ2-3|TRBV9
CASSFQGNTQYF
TGTGCCAGCAGCTTCCAGGGGAATACGCAGTATTTT
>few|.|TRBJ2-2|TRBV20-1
CSARVGYPNTGELFF
TGCAGTGCTAGAGTGGGGTACCCGAACACCGGGGAGCTGTTTTTT
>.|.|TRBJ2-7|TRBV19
CASSIGVSMEQYF
TGTGCCAGTAGTATAGGAGTATCCATGGAGCAGTACTTC
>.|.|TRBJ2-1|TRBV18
CASSPETASVSYNEQFF
TGTGCCAGCTCACCAGAGACAGCATCCGTTTCCTACAATGAGCAGTTCTTC
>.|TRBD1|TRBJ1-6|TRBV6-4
CASSDSAGQGTNSPLHF
TGTGCCAGCAGTGACTCGGCGGGACAGGGAACAAATTCACCCCTCCACTTT
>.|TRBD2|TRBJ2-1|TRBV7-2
CASSFLAGALYNEQFF
TGTGCCAGCAGCTTTCTAGCGGGAGCCCTCTACAATGAGCAGTTCTTC
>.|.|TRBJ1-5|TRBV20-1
CSALGGEIYQPQHF
TGCAGTGCCCTCGGAGGGGAGATTTATCAGCCCCAGCATTTT
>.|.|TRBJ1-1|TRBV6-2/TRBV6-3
CASRSRDLGAFF
TGTGCCAGCAGGTCCCGGGACCTAGGGGCTTTCTTT
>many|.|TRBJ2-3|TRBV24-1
CATSDLRALTDTQYF
TGTGCCACCAGTGATTTGCGTGCCCTCACAGATACGCAGTATTTT
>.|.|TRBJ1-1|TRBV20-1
CSARDRIGGTNTEAFF
TGCAGTGCTAGAGATCGTATAGGGGGAACGAACACTGAAGCTTTCTTT
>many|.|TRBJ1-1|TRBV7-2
CASSLQGTLVTEAFF
TGTGCCAGCAGCTTGCAGGGGACCTTGGTCACTGAAGCTTTCTTT
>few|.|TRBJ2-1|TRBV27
CASSFFATGGGEQFF
TGTGCCAGCAGTTTTTTCGCGACTGGGGGCGGTGAGCAGTTCTTC
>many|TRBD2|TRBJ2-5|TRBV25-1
CASLAGGPYPETQYF
TGTGCCAGCCTAGCGGGAGGGCCGTATCCAGAGACCCAGTACTTC
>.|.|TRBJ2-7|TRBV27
CASSFRAGWGEQYF
TGTGCCAGCAGCTTTAGGGCAGGCTGGGGGGAGCAGTACTTC
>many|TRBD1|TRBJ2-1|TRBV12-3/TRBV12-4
CASSLSRGLNEQFF
TGTGCCAGCAGTTTAAGCAGGGGGCTGAATGAGCAGTTCTTC
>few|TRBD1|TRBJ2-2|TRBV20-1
CSARDFRGRSTGELFF
TGCAGTGCTAGAGATTTCAGGGGGCGAAGCACCGGGGAGCTGTTTTTT
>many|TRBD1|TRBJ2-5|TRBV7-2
CASSLATGATETQYF
TGTGCCAGCAGCTTAGCGACAGGGGCTACAGAGACCCAGTACTTC
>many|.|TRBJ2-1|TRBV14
CASSHLPAGVSSYNEQFF
TGTGCCAGCAGCCACCTCCCCGCAGGGGTCAGCTCCTACAATGAGCAGTTCTTC
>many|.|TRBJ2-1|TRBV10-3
CAIRPGGGPGEQFF
TGTGCCATCAGACCCGGAGGGGGACCCGGGGAGCAGTTCTTC
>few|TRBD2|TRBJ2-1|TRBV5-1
CASSSGLAGGDEQFF
TGCGCCAGCAGCTCGGGACTAGCGGGAGGCGATGAGCAGTTCTTC
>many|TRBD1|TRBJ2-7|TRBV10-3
CAISESKLTGGHEQYF
TGTGCCATCAGTGAGTCGAAGTTGACAGGGGGGCACGAGCAGTACTTC
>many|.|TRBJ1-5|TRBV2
CASSGTGPQPQHF
TGTGCCAGCAGCGGTACCGGGCCCCAGCCCCAGCATTTT
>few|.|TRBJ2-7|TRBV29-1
CSVLLRAEQYF
TGCAGCGTACTACTCAGGGCCGAGCAGTACTTC